The clone carrying this TCR beta chain occurred a few times. Its antigen is undetermined. This specimen belongs to a study of regulatory T cells in long-lasting Graves disease. Time point reported: persistent/refractory GD, antithyroid drugs over 5 years with positive TRAb. Scientists built the TCR library using RNA that was extracted from PBMCs. Whole-study results and caveats: Fewer public clonotypes were shared by new patients (966) than by persistent patients (around 2,800). Persistent Graves' patients showed less TCR diversity than newly diagnosed patients showed.

Arm-PCR of CDR3 regions and iRepertoire HTBI primers were used to build TCR beta libraries. Source study methods: The samples included approximately 62 TRBV and 15 or so TRBJ segments. TCRdb analysed the multiplex PCR reads with MiXCR anew, one entry per CDR3 protein. TCRdb's processing, not the authors', yielded these V and J calls. This sample yields roughly 700,000 distinct CDR3 sequences, of which 25% to 30% are seen a single time; 35% to 55% belongs to the top ten. Germline assignment: CDR1 SQVTM and CDR2 ANQGSEA. Between the trimmed V and J ends, which lost 7 bases and 3 bases, there was a span of 9 bases. CDR3 length: 12 residues.

The material was peripheral blood mononuclear cells (PBMCs), obtained when the disease was refractory, from a patient treated with antithyroid drugs. V and J are TRBV29-1 and TRBJ2-2; D is perhaps TRBD2 (6 bases). The receptor comes from a female donor with Graves disease. As DNA, the CDR3 is TGCAGCGGGGGGACTTACACCGGGGAGCTGTTTTTT. It is translated as CSGGTYTGELFF.